The TCR beta chain under discussion was sequenced for a study of chemoradiotherapy in HPV16-positive cancers. About the research overall: Candidate HPV-specific T-cell clones and common TCR motifs came from functional assays in a couple of HPV16-positive patients.

The CDR3 length is 12 residues. The V gene lost 3 bases and the J gene lost 1 base, with 5 bases spanning the gap. Germline CDR1 reads SQVTM; CDR2 reads ANQGSEA. General study points: Candidate HPV-specific clones and E7-related TCR motifs grew in tumor during treatment. Functional assays defining HPV-specific T cells used only a couple of HPV16-positive patients. Better recurrence-free survival went with HPV-responsive T-cell expansion in HPV16-positive patients.

As regards this clone: Its antigen is unknown.

Method: immunoSEQ multiplex PCR; TCRdb's copy keeps in-frame clones and lacks some. Here the sample spans about 10,000 clones, approximately 70% being singletons. This sample was obtained from a patient who underwent chemoradiotherapy. V and J are TRBV29-1 and TRBJ2-3, with D perhaps matching TRBD2 (5 bases). The TCR was taken from a human donor with HPV-associated anogenital cancer. This CDR3 reads CSVDSGTDTQYF. The CDR3 DNA reads as TGCAGCGTTGATAGCGGCACAGATACGCAGTATTTT.